Listed below are T cell receptor beta chains from one sample, sequenced in a study of cytomegalovirus exposure and HLA in healthy donors. Here immunoSEQ multiplex PCR was the method, and the copy in TCRdb shows in-frame clones only, minus some. The sample holds approximately 180,000 clones, 84% seen once. Sequenced material: PBMCs. The receptors were gathered from a girl between 5 and 17 years old in good health and CMV-seropositive. The CDR3 runs from the conserved cysteine through the conserved F or W. D genes are given only for firm matches. Some rows mark clone size as missing; the rest say once, few, many or name a class of expanded clone.

few	TRBV6-5	TRBD1	TRBJ1-3	CASSPGQSRNTIYF	TGTGCCAGCAGTCCGGGACAGAGCCGAAACACCATATATTTT
-	TRBV27	-	TRBJ2-7	CASSLLGGEQYF	TGTGCCAGCAGTTTATTAGGGGGAGAGCAGTACTTC
-	TRBV19	-	TRBJ2-1	CASSIDLSGSGYNEQFF	TGTGCCAGTAGTATAGATCTCTCAGGGTCGGGCTACAATGAGCAGTTCTTC
once	TRBV16	TRBD1	TRBJ1-1	CASSQAGGDTEAFF	TGTGCCAGCAGCCAAGCAGGGGGAGACACTGAAGCTTTCTTT
-	TRBV2	-	TRBJ1-1	CASSGQGGVNTEAFF	TGTGCCAGCAGTGGACAAGGGGGGGTGAACACTGAAGCTTTCTTT
few	TRBV5-6	TRBD1	TRBJ1-5	CASSIDRGLRGSNQPQHF	TGTGCCAGCAGCATCGACAGGGGGTTAAGGGGGAGCAATCAGCCCCAGCATTTT
once	TRBV13	TRBD2	TRBJ2-1	CASSFTLTHMTSGGIDEQFF	TGTGCCAGCAGCTTTACCCTCACCCATATGACTAGCGGGGGGATCGATGAGCAGTTCTTC
-	TRBV14	-	TRBJ1-2	CASSDFEEGFLVGYTF	TGTGCCAGCAGCGACTTCGAAGAGGGTTTCCTGGTTGGCTACACCTTC
-	TRBV9	-	TRBJ2-5	CASSPIGRETQYF	TGTGCCAGCAGCCCCATTGGGAGGGAGACCCAGTACTTC
-	TRBV7-9	-	TRBJ1-3	CASRYEGVGNTIYF	TGTGCCAGCAGATACGAGGGGGTTGGAAACACCATATATTTT